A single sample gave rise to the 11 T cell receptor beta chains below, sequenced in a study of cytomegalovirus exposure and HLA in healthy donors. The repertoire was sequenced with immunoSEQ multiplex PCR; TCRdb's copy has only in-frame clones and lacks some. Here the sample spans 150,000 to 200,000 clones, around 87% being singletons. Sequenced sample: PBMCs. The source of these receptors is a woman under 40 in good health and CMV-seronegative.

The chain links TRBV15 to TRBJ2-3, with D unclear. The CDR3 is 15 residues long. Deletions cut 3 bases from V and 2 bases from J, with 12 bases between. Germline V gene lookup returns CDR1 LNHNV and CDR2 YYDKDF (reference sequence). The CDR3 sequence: CATSSAGEPTDTQYF. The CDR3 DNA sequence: TGTGCCACCAGCAGTGCCGGAGAGCCCACAGATACGCAGTATTTT.

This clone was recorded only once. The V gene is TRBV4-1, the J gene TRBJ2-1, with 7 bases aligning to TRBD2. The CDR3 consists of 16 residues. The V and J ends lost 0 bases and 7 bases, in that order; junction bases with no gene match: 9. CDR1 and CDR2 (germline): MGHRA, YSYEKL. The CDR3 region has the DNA TGCGCCAGCAGCCAAGATCCGGGACTACCCTGGAATGAGCAGTTCTTC. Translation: CASSQDPGLPWNEQFF.

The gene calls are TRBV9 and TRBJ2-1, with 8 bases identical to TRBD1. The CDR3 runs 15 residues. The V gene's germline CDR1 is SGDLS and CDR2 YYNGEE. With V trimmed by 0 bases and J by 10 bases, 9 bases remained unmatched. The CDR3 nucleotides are TGTGCCAGCAGCGTAGAAACAGGGGGTTTGGAAGAGCAGTTCTTC. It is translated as CASSVETGGLEEQFF.

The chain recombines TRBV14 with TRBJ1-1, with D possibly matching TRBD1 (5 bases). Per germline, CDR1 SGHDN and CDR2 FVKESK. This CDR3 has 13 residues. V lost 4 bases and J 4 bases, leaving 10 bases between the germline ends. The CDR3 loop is CASSRTGSTEAFF. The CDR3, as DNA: TGTGCCAGCAGCCGAACAGGTTCCACTGAAGCTTTCTTT.

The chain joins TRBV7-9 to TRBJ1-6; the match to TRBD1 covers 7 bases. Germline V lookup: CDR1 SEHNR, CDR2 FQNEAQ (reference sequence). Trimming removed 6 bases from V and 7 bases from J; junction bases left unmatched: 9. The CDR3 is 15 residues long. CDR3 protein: CASRPSRGVNSPLHF. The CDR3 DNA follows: TGTGCCAGCAGACCTTCCAGGGGGGTGAATTCACCCCTCCACTTT.

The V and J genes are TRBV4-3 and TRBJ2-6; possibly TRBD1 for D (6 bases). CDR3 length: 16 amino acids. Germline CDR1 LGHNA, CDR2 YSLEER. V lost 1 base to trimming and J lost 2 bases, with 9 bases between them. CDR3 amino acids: CASSQVSGAGANVLTF. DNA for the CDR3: TGCGCCAGCAGCCAAGTCTCAGGGGCTGGGGCCAACGTCCTGACTTTC.

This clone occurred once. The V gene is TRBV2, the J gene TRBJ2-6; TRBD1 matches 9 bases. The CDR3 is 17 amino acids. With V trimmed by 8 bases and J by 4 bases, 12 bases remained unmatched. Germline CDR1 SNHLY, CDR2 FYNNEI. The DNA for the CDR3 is TGTGCCAGCCGGTATCCGGGACAGGGAACCGGGGCCAACGTCCTGACTTTC. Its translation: CASRYPGQGTGANVLTF.

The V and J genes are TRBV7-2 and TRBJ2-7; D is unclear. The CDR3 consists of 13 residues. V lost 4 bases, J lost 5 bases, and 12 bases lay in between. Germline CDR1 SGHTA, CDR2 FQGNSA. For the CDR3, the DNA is TGTGCCAGCAGCTCGGCACAGACCCACGAGCAGTACTTC. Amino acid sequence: CASSSAQTHEQYF.

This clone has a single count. CDR3 loop: CASRGGQGVSEAFF. In DNA, the CDR3 is TGTGCCAGCCGTGGGGGACAGGGAGTTTCTGAAGCTTTCTTT. The rearrangement links TRBV6-6 to TRBJ1-1, with 9 bases lining up with TRBD1. V shed 8 bases and J 6 bases; nucleotides not matched to a gene: 10. The CDR3 length is 14 residues. The germline V gene encodes CDR1 MNHNY and CDR2 SVGAGI (reference sequence).

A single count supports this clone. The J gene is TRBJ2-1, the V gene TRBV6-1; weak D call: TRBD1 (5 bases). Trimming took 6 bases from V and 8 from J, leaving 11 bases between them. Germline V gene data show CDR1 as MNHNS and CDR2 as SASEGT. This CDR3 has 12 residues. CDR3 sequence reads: CASRGPWDEQFF. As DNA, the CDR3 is TGTGCCAGCAGGGGGCCCTGGGATGAGCAGTTCTTC.

CDR3: CASSHGQAYEQYF. DNA of the CDR3: TGTGCCAGCAGCCACGGACAGGCCTACGAGCAGTACTTC. V is TRBV5-6 and J is TRBJ2-7, with TRBD1 matching over 7 bases. This CDR3 spans 13 amino acids. Germline assignment: CDR1 SGHDT and CDR2 YYEEEE. Losses at the gene ends were 4 bases for V and 2 bases for J; bases not matched to a gene: 3.